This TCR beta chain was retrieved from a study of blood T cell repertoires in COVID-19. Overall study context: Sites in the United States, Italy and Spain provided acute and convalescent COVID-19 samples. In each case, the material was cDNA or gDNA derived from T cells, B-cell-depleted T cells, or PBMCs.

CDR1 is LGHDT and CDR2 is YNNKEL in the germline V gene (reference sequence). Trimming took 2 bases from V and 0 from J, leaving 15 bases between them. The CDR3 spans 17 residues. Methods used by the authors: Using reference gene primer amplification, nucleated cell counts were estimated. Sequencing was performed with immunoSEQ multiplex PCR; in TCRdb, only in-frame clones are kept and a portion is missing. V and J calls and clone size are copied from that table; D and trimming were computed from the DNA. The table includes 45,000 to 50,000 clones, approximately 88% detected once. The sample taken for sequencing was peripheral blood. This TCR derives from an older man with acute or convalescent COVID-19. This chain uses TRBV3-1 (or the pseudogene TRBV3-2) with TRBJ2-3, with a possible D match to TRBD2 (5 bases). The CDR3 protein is CASSQSGLHSSTDTQYF. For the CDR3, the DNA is TGTGCCAGCAGCCAAAGCGGACTTCATTCTAGCACAGATACGCAGTATTTT.